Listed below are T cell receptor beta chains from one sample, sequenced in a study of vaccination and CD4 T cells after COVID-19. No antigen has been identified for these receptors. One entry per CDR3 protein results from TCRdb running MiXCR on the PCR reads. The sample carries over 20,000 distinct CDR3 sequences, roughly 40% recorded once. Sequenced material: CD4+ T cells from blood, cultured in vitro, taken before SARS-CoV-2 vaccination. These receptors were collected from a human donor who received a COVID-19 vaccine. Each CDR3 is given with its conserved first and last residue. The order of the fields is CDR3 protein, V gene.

CASRRNGQLNEKLFF | TRBV27
CSASYPRIGRTYNEQFF | TRBV20-1
CAWNAGWNQPQHF | TRBV30
CASSLSGGAGDTQYF | TRBV7-8
CASSPPGTGNTGELFF | TRBV7-9
CASRVQDRVNTEAFF | TRBV6-1
CASSIVVLFGSNNSPLHF | TRBV19
CASSFSSGLYEQYF | TRBV6-5
CASSAGTEAFF | TRBV12-3/TRBV12-4
CAWRMTGSNQPQHF | TRBV30
CASSPEDRYGYTF | TRBV18
CASSPAGLSQETQYF | TRBV7-9
CSVERLNYGYTF | TRBV29-1
CASSFGLNTEAFF | TRBV5-4
CASYLSFRAGELFF | TRBV12-3/TRBV12-4
CASSRRGLHTEAFF | TRBV12-3/TRBV12-4
CASSVTGGDTQYF | TRBV25-1
CASSRGRSSYNEQFF | TRBV11-3
CASSLGPSGASYEQYF | TRBV5-1
CASSPGTDETQETQYF | TRBV7-6
CASSLQPSGASDTQYF | TRBV5-1
CASTRGRDGEKLFF | TRBV6-1
CASSSIPGYSSYEQYF | TRBV7-9
CASSLARGNTEAFF | TRBV12-3/TRBV12-4
CSASLPQQRSTDTQYF | TRBV20-1
CASSLALNRFASNQPQHF | TRBV12-3/TRBV12-4
CASSEGRDRGNGNTIYF | TRBV2
CASSIGVSPYEQYF | TRBV19
CASSESGVRGYTF | TRBV10-1
CASSLVRDRGHRYTF | TRBV5-4
CASSLGAGELFF | TRBV2
CASSVTVEASPLHF | TRBV6-1
CASSETVNYGYTF | TRBV19
CASSQVQAGEQYF | TRBV14
CASSLGTSGGYLDTQYF | TRBV7-3
CASSEARRNGYTF | TRBV2
CASSMGSYNEQFF | TRBV19
CASSLATGNTGELFF | TRBV5-1
CASSPPGAPYNEQFF | TRBV7-2
CSARGLAGGAQETQYF | TRBV20-1
CATQDRERYTDTQYF | TRBV24-1
CSARDVGGLSSPLHF | TRBV20-1
CASSHTSGGSTDTQYF | TRBV6-1